Detailed here is one T cell receptor (beta chain). What it binds is not known. This sample is part of a study of radiation and T cells in renal cell carcinoma. Study-level background: Nephrectomy followed 15 Gy stereotactic body radiation by 4 weeks.

Sequenced by immunoSEQ multiplex PCR; TCRdb stores in-frame clones only, minus some. Of around 94,000 clones listed, less than 90% are singletons. Germline CDR1 is KGHSH and CDR2 is LQKENI. There are 14 residues in the CDR3. Trimming removed 3 bases from V and 4 bases from J, with 12 bases in between. Findings of the study overall: In blood, top tumor clones expanded by 2 weeks, shrinking by 4.

As to time point: baseline pretreatment blood. Treatment meaning: 15 Gy SBRT to primary tumor, nephrectomy 4 weeks later. This renal cell carcinoma was of the clear cell type. This TCR came from a man over 45 with renal cell carcinoma. Sequencing used blood, obtained from a patient whose treatment included radiotherapy and nephrectomy. V gene TRBV18 combines with J gene TRBJ1-1, with TRBD1 as a possible D gene (6 bases). The CDR3 DNA is TGTGCCAGCTCACCCGAAGCAGGGGCCACTGAAGCTTTCTTT. Protein: CASSPEAGATEAFF.